These 16 T cell receptor beta chains share one sample of origin, sequenced in a study of vaccination and CD4 T cells after COVID-19. Treatment noted: roughly 10-day PBMC culture with coronavirus spike peptide pools or control peptides (ViraFEST assay). Oncomine TCR Beta short-read sequencing was applied to DNA from cultured CD4+ T cells. TCRdb reanalysed the PCR reads using MiXCR and keeps one entry per CDR3 protein. Of 25,000 or so distinct CDR3 sequences listed, 43% are singletons. Antigens of these TCRs are unknown. What was sequenced was CD4+ T cells from blood, cultured in vitro. The source is a human donor who had recovered from COVID-19.

The chain is built from TRBV27 and TRBJ1-1; tentatively, D is TRBD1 (5 bases). The CDR3 sequence is 15 residues long. Germline CDR1 and CDR2: MNHEY and SMNVEV (reference sequence). Trimming stripped 8 bases from V and 8 bases from J, with 24 bases between. CDR3 coding DNA: TGTGCCAGCTGTCGCGCAGGGTATCTGAGTAAGGAAGCTTTCTTT. Protein product: CASCRAGYLSKEAFF.

The V gene is TRBV27, the J gene TRBJ1-1, with D uncertain. The CDR3 extends over 14 amino acids. Trimming left V 0 bases short and J 3 bases short, with 8 bases between. Looked up from germline, CDR1 is MNHEY and CDR2 is SMNVEV (reference sequence). The CDR3 region has the DNA TGTGCCAGCAGTTTATCCGGGGTACACACTGAAGCTTTCTTT. It codes for CASSLSGVHTEAFF.

This clonotype was counted only a few times. This chain connects TRBV7-9 to TRBJ2-4, with 7 bases matching TRBD2. The CDR3 consists of 14 residues. CDR1 and CDR2 from the germline V gene are SEHNR and FQNEAQ (reference sequence). Losses at the gene ends were 1 base for V and 9 bases for J; bases not matched to a gene: 6. The CDR3 loop is CASSLETSWGIQYF. The DNA of the CDR3 is TGTGCCAGCAGCTTAGAGACTAGCTGGGGCATTCAGTACTTC.

This clonotype was recorded a few times. V is TRBV19 and J is TRBJ2-5; 11 positions match TRBD1. V shed 5 bases, J shed 5 bases, and the junction held 7 bases outside the gene matches. The CDR3 contains 15 residues. Looked up from germline, CDR1 is LNHDA and CDR2 is SQIVND (reference sequence). The CDR3 region is CASSVPGQGGETQYF. In DNA form, the CDR3 reads TGTGCCAGTAGTGTACCGGGACAGGGGGGCGAGACCCAGTACTTC.

This clonotype was seen a handful of times. The rearrangement joins TRBV6-2 or TRBV6-3 to TRBJ2-3; 11 bases are shared with TRBD2. Germline CDR1 and CDR2: MNHEY and SVGEGT. This CDR3 comprises 14 residues. V trimming: 4 bases; J trimming: 4 bases; junction bases outside the gene matches: 1. CDR3: CASSWTSGPDTQYF. The CDR3 DNA reads TGTGCCAGCAGTTGGACTAGCGGGCCAGATACGCAGTATTTT.

The rearrangement links TRBV28 to TRBJ1-1; a possible D gene is TRBD1 (5 bases). Trimming removed 4 bases from V and 5 bases from J, with 20 bases in between. Germline lookup yields CDR1 MDHEN and CDR2 SYDVKM. This CDR3 is 16 amino acids long. The CDR3 region has the DNA TGTGCCAGCAGTTCCGGGGCGCACGGGGGATGGACTGAAGCTTTCTTT. This encodes CASSSGAHGGWTEAFF.

This clonotype came up a few times. The chain joins TRBV23-1 to TRBJ2-6; D not resolved. TRBV23-1 is noted as an ORF with a role that remains uncertain. This CDR3 spans 16 amino acids. V lost 6 bases and J 0 bases, leaving 12 bases between the germline ends. The CDR3: CASSPRTRSGANVLTF. The CDR3 nucleotides are TGCGCCAGCAGCCCCCGAACCCGCTCTGGGGCCAACGTCCTGACTTTC.

Turning to this clonotype: The junction departs from germline at one end; a sequencing error may be responsible. The chain's CDR3 is CASSRRSFTGELFF. In DNA form, the CDR3 reads TGTGCTAGCAGCCGGCGCAGCTTCACCGGGGAGCTGTTTTTT. The chain recombines TRBV7-7 with TRBJ2-2; D ambiguous. CDR3 length: 14 amino acids. Germline loops: CDR1 SSHAT, CDR2 FNYEAQ (reference sequence). The variable domain in full, completed from reference TRBV7-7 and TRBJ2-2, reads GAGVSQSPRYKVTKRGQDVTLRCDPISSHATLYWYQQALGQGPEFLTYFNYEAQPDKSGLPSDRFSAERPEGSISTLTIQRTEQRDSAMYRCASSRRSFTGELFFGEGSRLTVL.

The J gene is TRBJ2-3, the V gene TRBV11-3, with 10 bases aligning to TRBD2. Germline lookup yields CDR1 SGHNT and CDR2 YENEEA. J gave up 5 bases and V 4 bases, and 12 bases lay outside the gene matches. This CDR3 is 17 amino acids long. CDR3 coding DNA: TGTGCCAGCAGCTGGGGAATGAGCGGGAGGGGAGAAGATACGCAGTATTTT. The encoded protein is CASSWGMSGRGEDTQYF.

The sample holds a few counts of this clonotype. The chain joins TRBV10-1 to TRBJ2-3, with D tentatively TRBD2 (5 bases). Germline CDR1 is WNHNN and CDR2 is SYGVQD (reference sequence). This CDR3 contains 15 residues. The V end lost 0 bases, the J end lost 1 base, and 8 bases lay between the germline ends. The CDR3 spells CASSESMGGTDTQYF. As DNA, the CDR3 is TGCGCCAGCAGTGAGTCTATGGGAGGCACAGATACGCAGTATTTT.

The chain has TRBV20-1 and TRBJ2-1; TRBD1 matches 10 bases. Germline V gene sequence: CDR1 DFQATT, CDR2 SNEGSKA (reference sequence). V lost 1 base and J lost 8; bases outside the gene matches: 14. The CDR3 length is 17 residues. The CDR3 spells CSARAPFRDRGRYEQFF. CDR3 DNA: TGCAGTGCTAGAGCCCCCTTCCGGGACAGGGGTAGGTATGAGCAGTTCTTC.

The rearrangement links TRBV27 to TRBJ2-7, with 8 bases fitting TRBD1. Germline V lookup: CDR1 MNHEY, CDR2 SMNVEV (reference sequence). This CDR3 has 15 amino acids. J gave up 1 base and V 6 bases, and 8 bases lay outside the gene matches. Written as DNA, the CDR3 is TGTGCCAGCAGATTAACGACAGGGGCTTCCTACGAGCAGTACTTC. Protein product: CASRLTTGASYEQYF.

In its sample, this clonotype ranks as medium-sized (0.01 to 0.1%). The rearrangement uses TRBV7-6 and TRBJ2-5, with 14 bases identical to TRBD2. Germline V gives CDR1 SGHVS, CDR2 FNYEAQ. With V trimmed by 5 bases and J by 2 bases, 13 bases remained unmatched. The CDR3 runs 19 residues. DNA of the CDR3: TGTGCCAGCAGCCCTCGGAAGGGACTAGCGGGAGATCATCAAGAGACCCAGTACTTC. As protein: CASSPRKGLAGDHQETQYF.

The chain carries TRBV7-6 and TRBJ1-6; D is uncertain. This CDR3 is 15 amino acids long. V lost 2 bases and J lost 3, with 8 bases in between. CDR1 is SGHVS and CDR2 is FNYEAQ in the germline V gene. The CDR3 here is CASSLTPSYNSPLHF. The CDR3, as DNA: TGTGCCAGCAGCTTAACCCCCAGCTATAATTCACCCCTCCACTTT.

The J gene is TRBJ2-5, the V gene TRBV7-2, with 9 bases identical to TRBD2. The V segment lost 5 bases and the J segment 1 base; nucleotides outside the gene matches: 2. Germline V lookup: CDR1 SGHTA, CDR2 FQGNSA. This CDR3 contains 14 residues. CDR3 loop: CASSRGGVQETQYF. CDR3 coding DNA: TGTGCCAGCAGCCGCGGGGGGGTCCAAGAGACCCAGTACTTC.

This clonotype was observed a few times. CDR3 residues: CASSWGMEAFF. CDR3 coding DNA: TGTGCCAGCAGCTGGGGGATGGAAGCTTTCTTT. The rearrangement links TRBV7-9 to TRBJ1-1, with TRBD1 as a possible D gene (5 bases). CDR1 is SEHNR and CDR2 is FQNEAQ in the germline V gene (reference sequence). V dropped 4 bases and J dropped 8 bases, with 8 bases sitting between them. This CDR3 spans 11 amino acids.